The 13 T cell receptor beta chains presented below share a single source sample, sequenced in a study of CD8 T cells in cerebrospinal fluid in Alzheimer's disease. One entry per CDR3 protein, without DNA, is what TCRdb gives after re-calling the 10x single-cell sequencing reads. The sample has a few hundred distinct CDR3 sequences; the top ten hold 30% to 45%. Sequencing was carried out using cerebrospinal fluid. These receptors were taken from a human donor with mild cognitive impairment.

This chain joins TRBV21-1 and TRBJ2-1; TCRdb's D call, TRBD2, is unchecked because there is no DNA. TRBV21-1 is recorded as a pseudogene. The CDR3 totals 16 residues. This CDR3 reads CASSTQRYGSNNEQFF.

This clonotype is labeled medium-sized based on frequency. The chain is built from TRBV4-3 and TRBJ2-2; the TCRdb D gene call, TRBD2, has no DNA to confirm it. The CDR3 has 14 amino acids. CDR1 and CDR2 (germline): LGHNA, YSLEER. This CDR3 reads CASSQETSAGELFF.

The chain couples TRBV5-1 to TRBJ2-1; TCRdb reports TRBD2, a call that lacks DNA to check it against. Germline assignment: CDR1 SGHRS and CDR2 YFSETQ. The CDR3 is 19 residues long. This CDR3 reads CASSQHGRSPPSSYNEQFF.

This clonotype is deemed medium-sized by its frequency. This rearrangement joins TRBV7-2 to TRBJ1-6. The V gene's germline CDR1 is SGHTA and CDR2 FQGNSA. The CDR3 extends over 15 amino acids. The CDR3 reads CASSLEEGVGSPLHF.

This clonotype registers large by frequency. The rearrangement uses TRBV20-1 and TRBJ1-6; lacking DNA, the TRBD1 call made by TCRdb goes unchecked. Germline lookup yields CDR1 DFQATT and CDR2 SNEGSKA (reference sequence). CDR3 size: 13 residues. The CDR3 reads CSARTGRNSPLHF.

The chain employs TRBV20-1 and TRBJ2-3; TCRdb gives TRBD1 as the D gene, but with no DNA this cannot be confirmed. The CDR3 length is 16 residues. Per germline, CDR1 DFQATT and CDR2 SNEGSKA (reference sequence). The CDR3: CSARDYRGPRADTQYF.

Considering frequency, this clonotype is large. V usage is TRBV12-3 or TRBV12-4 and J usage is TRBJ2-3. This CDR3 region has 15 residues. CDR3 in amino acids: CASSLKGDRTDTQYF.

This chain connects TRBV5-1 to TRBJ2-2. The V gene's germline CDR1 is SGHRS and CDR2 YFSETQ. The length of the CDR3 is 13 residues. The CDR3 spells CASSLTGTGELFF.

This clonotype shows up as large by frequency. CDR3 loop: CSARGGGDQETQYF. The rearrangement uses TRBV20-1 and TRBJ2-5; lacking DNA, the TRBD2 call made by TCRdb goes unchecked. Germline CDR1 reads DFQATT; CDR2 reads SNEGSKA (reference sequence). The CDR3 is 14 residues long.

This clonotype ranks as large in terms of frequency. This chain links TRBV20-1 with TRBJ1-2. This CDR3 is 13 amino acids long. The germline V gene encodes CDR1 DFQATT and CDR2 SNEGSKA (reference sequence). CDR3 residues: CSAPLGPRGGYTF.

This clonotype is labeled large based on frequency. The chain is built from TRBV7-7 and TRBJ2-1; the D gene TCRdb calls, TRBD2, cannot be checked with no DNA. The germline V gene encodes CDR1 SSHAT and CDR2 FNYEAQ (reference sequence). The CDR3 has 18 amino acids. The CDR3 here is CASSLAEPGLYPDNEQFF.

Judged by frequency, this clonotype is large (0.1 to 1%). The V and J genes are TRBV7-3 and TRBJ2-6; as DNA is missing, the TRBD2 call by TCRdb cannot be tested. The CDR3 is made up of 17 amino acids. Germline loops: CDR1 SGHTA, CDR2 FQGTGA. This chain's CDR3 is CASSLELGGLAANVLTF.

By frequency, this clonotype registers medium-sized. The chain recombines TRBV7-9 with TRBJ2-7; the TCRdb D gene call, TRBD1, has no DNA to confirm it. Per germline, CDR1 SEHNR and CDR2 FQNEAQ (reference sequence). The CDR3 has 15 residues. The CDR3 sequence: CASSLAPPGRYEQYF.